These 5 T cell receptor beta chains were sequenced from one sample in a study of OX40 agonist ivuxolimab in advanced cancers. The data were produced by immunoSEQ multiplex PCR, yet TCRdb's version contains in-frame clones alone and is incomplete. The data contain 65,000 to 85,000 clones, more than 80% of them singletons. The sample here was CD4+ or CD8+ T cells sorted from blood, taken in a trial of the OX40 agonist ivuxolimab. These receptors were obtained from an adult with an advanced solid tumor such as melanoma, head and neck, liver or kidney cancer.

The chain combines TRBV12-5 with TRBJ2-1, with 7 bases fitting TRBD1. The CDR3 has 16 amino acids. The V and J ends lost 3 bases and 9 bases, in that order; junction bases with no gene match: 14. The germline V gene encodes CDR1 LGHNT and CDR2 FRNRAP. The CDR3 region is CASGLGRQGSRSEQFF. The CDR3 DNA reads TGTGCTAGTGGTTTAGGTAGACAGGGTTCAAGGAGTGAGCAGTTCTTC.

The rearrangement links TRBV5-4 to TRBJ1-5; possibly TRBD1 for D (5 bases). Germline assignment: CDR1 SGHNT and CDR2 YYREEE (reference sequence). CDR3 size: 16 residues. Trimming took off 3 bases at V and 4 bases at J, with 17 bases between the two ends. The CDR3 is CASSWGGGIGNQPQHF. As DNA, the CDR3 is TGTGCCAGCAGCTGGGGCGGGGGGATAGGAAATCAGCCCCAGCATTTT.

The gene calls are TRBV28 and TRBJ2-1; unclear D gene. CDR3 length: 12 residues. From germline, CDR1 is MDHEN and CDR2 SYDVKM. Trimming took off 3 bases at V and 2 bases at J, with 2 bases between the two ends. CDR3 bases: TGTGCCAGCAGTTTGACCTACAATGAGCAGTTCTTC. It translates to CASSLTYNEQFF.

The chain employs TRBV27 and TRBJ2-3; perhaps D is TRBD1 or TRBD2 (5 bases each). The CDR3 spans 14 residues. CDR1 is MNHEY, CDR2 SMNVEV, per germline (reference sequence). V was clipped by 3 bases and J by 4 bases, with 11 bases between them. DNA for the CDR3: TGTGCCAGCAGTTTCCGGGGCTGGGCAGATACGCAGTATTTT. Translated: CASSFRGWADTQYF.

This clone appeared a few times. V is TRBV4-1 and J is TRBJ1-5, with D possibly TRBD1 on 5 matching bases. Trimming left V 3 bases short and J 1 base short, with 10 bases between. Germline CDR1 MGHRA, CDR2 YSYEKL. This CDR3 is built from 15 residues. The CDR3: CASSQPGPSNQPQHF. In DNA form, the CDR3 reads TGCGCCAGCAGCCAGCCGGGACCGAGCAATCAGCCCCAGCATTTT.